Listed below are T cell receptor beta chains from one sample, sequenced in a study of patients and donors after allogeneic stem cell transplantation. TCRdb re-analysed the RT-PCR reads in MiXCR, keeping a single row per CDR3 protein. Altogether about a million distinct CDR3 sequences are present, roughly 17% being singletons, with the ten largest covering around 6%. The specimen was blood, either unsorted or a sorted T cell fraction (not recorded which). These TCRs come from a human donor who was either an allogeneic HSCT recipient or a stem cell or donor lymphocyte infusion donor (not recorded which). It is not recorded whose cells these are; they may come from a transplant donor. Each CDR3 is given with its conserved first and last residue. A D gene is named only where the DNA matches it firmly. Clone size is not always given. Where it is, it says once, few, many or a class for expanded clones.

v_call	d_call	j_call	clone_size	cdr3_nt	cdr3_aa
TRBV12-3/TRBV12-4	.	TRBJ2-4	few	TGTGCCAGCAGCCAACAGGACGGTGCAACCAAAAACATTCAGTACTTC	CASSQQDGATKNIQYF
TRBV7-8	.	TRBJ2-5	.	TGTGCCAGCAGGGCCCAGCTTCGAGGGGCTGGAGAGACCCAGTACTTC	CASRAQLRGAGETQYF
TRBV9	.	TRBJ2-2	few	TGTGCCAGCAGCGTAGATGAGGGTTACACCGGGGAGCTGTTTTTT	CASSVDEGYTGELFF
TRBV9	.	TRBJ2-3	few	TGTGCCAGCAGCGTCGTTAGCGGAAGCACAGATACGCAGTATTTT	CASSVVSGSTDTQYF
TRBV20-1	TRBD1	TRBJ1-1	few	TGCAGTGCTAGGCGCAGGGGGGAAGCTTTCTTT	CSARRRGEAFF
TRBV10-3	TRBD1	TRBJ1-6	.	TGTGCCATCAGGGCGGGACAGGGAGATAATTCACCCCTCCACTTT	CAIRAGQGDNSPLHF
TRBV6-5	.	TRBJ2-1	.	TGTGCCAGCAGTTACCCAAGGGCGGGAAGTTGGGATGAGCAGTTCTTC	CASSYPRAGSWDEQFF
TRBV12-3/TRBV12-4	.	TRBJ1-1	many	TGTGCCAGCAGTTTCGCCTCAGGGACCACTGAAGCTTTCTTT	CASSFASGTTEAFF
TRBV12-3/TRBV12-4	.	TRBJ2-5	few	TGTGCCAGCACCCCTTCTGGGGACCCGGAGACCCAGTACTTC	CASTPSGDPETQYF
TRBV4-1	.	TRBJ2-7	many	TGCGCCAGCAGCCAAGAGGGGGGGCCTATCTCCTACGAGCAGTACTTC	CASSQEGGPISYEQYF
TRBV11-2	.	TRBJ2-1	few	TGTGCCAGCAGCTTGGCATCGGCGAGGTACAATGAGCAGTTCTTC	CASSLASARYNEQFF
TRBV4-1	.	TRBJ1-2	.	TGCGCCAGCAGCCAAGATGAGGCGCGGGAACATGGCTACACCTTC	CASSQDEAREHGYTF
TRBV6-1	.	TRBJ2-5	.	TGTGCCAGCAGGCGACAAGGGACAGAGACCCAGTACTTC	CASRRQGTETQYF
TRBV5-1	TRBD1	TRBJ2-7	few	TGCGCCAGCAGCTTGGTGTCAGGGGGCTTCTACGAGCAGTACTTC	CASSLVSGGFYEQYF
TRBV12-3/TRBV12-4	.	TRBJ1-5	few	TGTGCCAGTGCCCGTGGCAGCAATCAGCCCCAGCATTTT	CASARGSNQPQHF
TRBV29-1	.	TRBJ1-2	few	TGCAGCGTTGCGAACTATGGCTACACCTTC	CSVANYGYTF
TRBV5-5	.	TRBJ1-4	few	TGTGCCAGCAGCTTGGTGAGAGGGGCGACTAATGAAAAACTGTTTTTT	CASSLVRGATNEKLFF
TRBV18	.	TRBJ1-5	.	TGTGCCAGCTCACCAAGAGACGTAACGGGGGCGGATAGCAATCAGCCCCAGCATTTT	CASSPRDVTGADSNQPQHF
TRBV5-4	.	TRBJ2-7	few	TGTGCCAGCAGCGACACAACAGGCGCTGCCTACGAGCAGTACTTC	CASSDTTGAAYEQYF
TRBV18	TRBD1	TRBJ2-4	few	TGTGCCAGCTCACCGGGACAGGGGACTAAAAACATTCAGTACTTC	CASSPGQGTKNIQYF
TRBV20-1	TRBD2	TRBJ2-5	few	TGCAGTGCTAGAGATTTCCTAGCGGGAGGTACAAAGACCCAGTACTTC	CSARDFLAGGTKTQYF
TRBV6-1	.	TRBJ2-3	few	TGTGCCAGCAGTCCCCAACAGGGAACGTACACAGATACGCAGTATTTT	CASSPQQGTYTDTQYF
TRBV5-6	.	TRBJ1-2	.	TGTGCCAGCAGCTTGTTCAGGGAGGACTATGGCTACACCTTC	CASSLFREDYGYTF
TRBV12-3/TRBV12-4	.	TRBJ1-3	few	TGTGCCAGCAGCTCCCGAAGGAGCTCTGGAAACACCATATATTTT	CASSSRRSSGNTIYF
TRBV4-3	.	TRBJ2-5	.	TGCGCCAGCAGCCAAGCCCCGGCGGTCCAAGAGACCCAGTACTTC	CASSQAPAVQETQYF
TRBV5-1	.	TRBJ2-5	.	TGCGCCAGCAGTGGAGGGGTGCGCTCTCAAGAGACCCAGTACTTC	CASSGGVRSQETQYF
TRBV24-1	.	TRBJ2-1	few	TGTGCCACCAGTCGGGGCAGGGTTTCCCACAATGAGCAGTTCTTC	CATSRGRVSHNEQFF
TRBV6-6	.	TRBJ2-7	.	TGTGCCAGCAGCCTCCGACATACCTACGAGCAGTACTTC	CASSLRHTYEQYF
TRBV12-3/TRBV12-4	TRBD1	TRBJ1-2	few	TGTGCCAGCAGCCAATCTCCTCGACAGGGGAGTGGCTACACCTTC	CASSQSPRQGSGYTF
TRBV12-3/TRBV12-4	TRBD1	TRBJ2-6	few	TGTGCCAGCAGGAGGGACAGCTACTCTGGGGCCAACGTCCTGACTTTC	CASRRDSYSGANVLTF